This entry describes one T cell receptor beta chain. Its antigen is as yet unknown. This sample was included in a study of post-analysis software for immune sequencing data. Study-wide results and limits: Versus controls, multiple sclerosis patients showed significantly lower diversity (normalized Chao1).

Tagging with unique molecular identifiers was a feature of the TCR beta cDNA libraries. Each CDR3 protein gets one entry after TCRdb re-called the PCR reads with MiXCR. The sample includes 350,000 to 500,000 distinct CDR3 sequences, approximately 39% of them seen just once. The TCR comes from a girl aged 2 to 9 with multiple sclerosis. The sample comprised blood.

Here the CDR3 DNA reads TGTGCCAGCAGTGAAAGCCCAGTTCTGAAAAGAGGCTACACCTTC. This encodes CASSESPVLKRGYTF. The V and J genes are TRBV2 and TRBJ1-2, with D unresolved. The length of the CDR3 is 15 residues. Germline loops: CDR1 SNHLY, CDR2 FYNNEI. V was shortened by 2 bases and J by 8 bases, with 18 bases between the two germline ends.